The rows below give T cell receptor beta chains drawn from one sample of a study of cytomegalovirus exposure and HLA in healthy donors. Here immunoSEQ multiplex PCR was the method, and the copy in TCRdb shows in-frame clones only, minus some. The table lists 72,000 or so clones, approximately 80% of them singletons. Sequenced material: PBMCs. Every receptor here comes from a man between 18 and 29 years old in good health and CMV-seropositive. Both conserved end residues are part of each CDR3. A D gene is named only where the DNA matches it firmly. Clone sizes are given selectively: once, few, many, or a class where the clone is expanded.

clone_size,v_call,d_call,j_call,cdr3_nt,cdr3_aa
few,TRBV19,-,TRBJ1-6,TGTGCCAGTAGTGGAAGAGGGGGGGGACCCCTCCACTTT,CASSGRGGGPLHF
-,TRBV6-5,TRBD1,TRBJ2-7,TGTGCCAGCAGTTCCTCATGGACAGGGGCCAACGAGCAGTACTTC,CASSSSWTGANEQYF
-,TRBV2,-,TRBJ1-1,TGTGCCAGCAGTGAAGCTGGGCAGTCTTTCTTT,CASSEAGQSFF
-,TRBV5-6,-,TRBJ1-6,TGTGCCAGCAGCTTGGTAGGTCAGGAAACTAATTCACCCCTCCACTTT,CASSLVGQETNSPLHF
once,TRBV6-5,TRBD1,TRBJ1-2,TGTGCCAGCAGGGGACAGGGAGGCTATGGCTACACCTTC,CASRGQGGYGYTF
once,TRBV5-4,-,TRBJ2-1,TGTGCCAGCAGCTTGGGCGCGAGTACCTACAATGAGCAGTTCTTC,CASSLGASTYNEQFF
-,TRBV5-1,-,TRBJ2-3,TGCGCCAGCAGCTTGGAACGGGGCACAGATACGCAGTATTTT,CASSLERGTDTQYF
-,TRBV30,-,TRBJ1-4,TGTGCCTGGGCCAGACGGAGGGACCGTAATGAAAAACTGTTTTTT,CAWARRRDRNEKLFF
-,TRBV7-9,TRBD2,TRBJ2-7,TGTGCCAGCAGCCCACAACCGGGACTAGCGGGGAACTACGAGCAGTACTTC,CASSPQPGLAGNYEQYF
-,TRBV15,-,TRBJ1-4,TGTGCCACCAGCGAAGGCTGGGGAGACGAAAAACTGTTTTTT,CATSEGWGDEKLFF
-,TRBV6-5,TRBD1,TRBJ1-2,TGTGCCAGCAGTTCTCAGGGGGAGAACTATGGCTACACCTTC,CASSSQGENYGYTF
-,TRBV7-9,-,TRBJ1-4,TGTGCCAGCAGCCCGGCAGGGTTTGGGGATGAAAAACTGTTTTTT,CASSPAGFGDEKLFF